Listed here are 30 T cell receptor beta chains from one sample, sequenced in a study of blood T cell repertoires in COVID-19. TCRdb's copy holds only in-frame clones and misses some; the assay was immunoSEQ multiplex PCR. The sample has 60,000 to 70,000 clones, 65% to 90% seen once. The sequencing sample was made of peripheral blood. The receptor set was obtained from a man in his fifties or sixties with acute or convalescent COVID-19.

The chain recombines TRBV5-1 with TRBJ1-3; 7 bases agree with TRBD1. Losses at the gene ends were 4 bases for V and 3 bases for J; bases not matched to a gene: 10. The germline CDR1 and CDR2 sequences are SGHRS and YFSETQ. The CDR3 length is 16 residues. Here the CDR3 reads CASSQGQEHFGNTIYF. For the CDR3, the DNA is TGCGCCAGCAGCCAAGGACAGGAGCACTTTGGAAACACCATATATTTT.

The gene calls are TRBV3-1 (or the pseudogene TRBV3-2) and TRBJ1-1; D might be TRBD1 (5 bases). The germline gives CDR1 LGHDT, CDR2 YNNKEL (reference sequence). Trimming pared 5 bases from V and 1 base from J, leaving 17 bases between. The CDR3 length is 16 residues. The CDR3 is CASSTAGPRGNTEAFF. For the CDR3, the DNA is TGTGCCAGCAGCACAGCGGGACCGCGTGGGAACACTGAAGCTTTCTTT.

This clone has just a few counts. The chain is built from TRBV12-3 or TRBV12-4 and TRBJ1-5; D remains unclear. The CDR3 extends over 12 amino acids. Trimming shortened V by 6 bases and J by 6 bases, and 9 bases separated the two germline ends. The CDR3 bases are TGTGCCAGCAGATCCGGAGGTCAGCCCCAGCATTTT. Translating it yields CASRSGGQPQHF.

This clone was counted a few times. This CDR3 reads CASSLVEGVTEAFF. The CDR3, as DNA: TGCGCCAGCAGCTTGGTGGAAGGGGTCACTGAAGCTTTCTTT. The chain has TRBV5-1 and TRBJ1-1, with D perhaps matching TRBD1 (5 bases). The V gene lost 0 bases and the J gene lost 4 bases, with 10 bases spanning the gap. CDR3 length: 14 residues. Germline V lookup: CDR1 SGHRS, CDR2 YFSETQ.

The chain employs TRBV7-8 and TRBJ1-2; 8 bases line up with TRBD1. The germline CDR1 and CDR2 sequences are SGHVS and FQNEAQ. J lost 3 bases, V lost 2 bases, and 14 bases had no gene match. The CDR3 has 18 amino acids. In DNA, the CDR3 is TGTGCCAGCAGCTTACTCAGATTACCGGGACAGGCCTACTATGGCTACACCTTC. This translates into CASSLLRLPGQAYYGYTF.

V and J are TRBV6-5 and TRBJ1-2, with 7 nucleotides matching TRBD1. V lost 2 bases, J lost 8 bases, and 8 bases stayed unmatched. Germline V gene lookup returns CDR1 MNHEY and CDR2 SVGAGI. This CDR3 has 14 residues. This chain's CDR3 is CASSYRTGLLGYTF. CDR3 sequence (DNA): TGTGCCAGCAGTTACCGGACAGGCCTATTAGGCTACACCTTC.

This chain joins TRBV7-9 and TRBJ2-7; unclear D gene. Trimming cost V 5 bases and J 3 bases, with 5 bases left between them. This CDR3 is 11 amino acids long. Germline V gene sequence: CDR1 SEHNR, CDR2 FQNEAQ (reference sequence). CDR3 residues: CASSVNYEQYF. CDR3 nucleotides: TGTGCCAGCAGCGTTAACTACGAGCAGTACTTC.

This clone is a singleton in its sample. V is TRBV5-1 and J is TRBJ1-6; no clear D gene. The V end was cut by 0 bases, the J end by 7 bases, with 14 bases between. The CDR3 length is 16 residues. Per germline, CDR1 SGHRS and CDR2 YFSETQ. The CDR3 sequence is CASSLGSTTSNSPLHF. In nucleotides, the CDR3 is TGCGCCAGCAGCTTGGGGTCCACGACTTCCAATTCACCCCTCCACTTT.

This clone was detected only once. The chain uses TRBV5-1 and TRBJ2-7, with 9 bases lining up with TRBD1. The CDR3 runs to 15 residues. V lost 0 bases to trimming and J lost 7 bases; unmatched junction nucleotides: 8. Germline assignment: CDR1 SGHRS and CDR2 YFSETQ. The CDR3 DNA reads TGCGCCAGCAGCTTGGAGGGACAGGGTGGGGGGGAGCAGTACTTC. It yields the protein CASSLEGQGGGEQYF. The full variable domain, rest sourced from reference TRBV5-1 and TRBJ2-7, is KAGVTQTPRYLIKTRGQQVTLSCSPISGHRSVSWYQQTPGQGLQFLFEYFSETQRNKGNFPGRFSGRQFSNSRSEMNVSTLELGDSALYLCASSLEGQGGGEQYFGPGTRLTVT.

This chain uses TRBV15 with TRBJ1-5, with TRBD1 as a possible D gene (5 bases). Trimming stripped 5 bases from V and 7 bases from J, with 21 bases between. The CDR3 sequence is 16 residues long. The germline V gene has CDR1 LNHNV and CDR2 YYDKDF (reference sequence). CDR3 in amino acids: CATSLGGDLRVQPQHF. The CDR3 DNA reads TGTGCCACCAGCCTTGGGGGGGACCTTCGGGTCCAGCCCCAGCATTTT.

This clone is a singleton in its sample. The V gene is TRBV2, the J gene TRBJ1-5, with D possibly matching TRBD1 (6 bases). The CDR3 contains 14 residues. CDR1 and CDR2 (germline): SNHLY, FYNNEI. The V end lost 6 bases, the J end lost 7 bases, and 16 bases lay between the germline ends. The CDR3 reads CASSQDSSLQPQHF. CDR3 coding DNA: TGTGCCAGCAGCCAGGACAGTTCCTTGCAGCCCCAGCATTTT.

V usage is TRBV6-5 and J usage is TRBJ2-3; D call uncertain. The CDR3 is 16 amino acids. CDR1 is MNHEY, CDR2 SVGAGI, per germline. V dropped 2 bases and J dropped 0 bases, with 12 bases sitting between them. The CDR3 is CASSYTPRLSTDTQYF. The CDR3 nucleotides read TGTGCCAGCAGTTACACTCCGCGGCTTAGCACAGATACGCAGTATTTT.

CDR3 sequence: CASSPRGTFGNTIYF. The CDR3 DNA sequence: TGTGCCAGCAGCCCAAGGGGGACATTTGGAAACACCATATATTTT. The V gene is TRBV7-9, the J gene TRBJ1-3; D is possibly TRBD1 (6 bases). V lost 5 bases to trimming and J lost 3 bases, with 14 bases between them. Germline loops: CDR1 SEHNR, CDR2 FQNEAQ (reference sequence). The CDR3 is made up of 15 amino acids.

The V gene is TRBV27, the J gene TRBJ1-1, with D possibly TRBD1 on 5 matching bases. Germline values: CDR1 MNHEY, CDR2 SMNVEV (reference sequence). Trimming shortened V by 6 bases and J by 2 bases, and 7 bases separated the two germline ends. This CDR3 contains 12 residues. CDR3 loop: CASRGTNTEAFF. The CDR3 DNA reads as TGTGCCAGCAGAGGGACTAACACTGAAGCTTTCTTT.

Here the CDR3 reads CASSFRQGLYRELFF. DNA of the CDR3: TGTGCCAGCAGCTTCCGACAGGGGCTTTACCGTGAACTGTTTTTT. The V and J genes are TRBV3-1 (or the pseudogene TRBV3-2) and TRBJ1-4; 8 nucleotides align to TRBD1. The J segment lost 12 bases and the V segment lost 5 bases, leaving 14 bases of the junction unmatched. From germline, CDR1 is LGHDT and CDR2 YNNKEL (reference sequence). The CDR3 has 15 residues.

The chain links TRBV11-3 to TRBJ2-3, with TRBD2 matching 10 bases. CDR1 and CDR2 from the germline V gene are SGHNT and YENEEA. There are 17 residues in the CDR3. V lost 6 bases to trimming and J lost 1 base; unmatched junction nucleotides: 10. The CDR3 loop is CASSQAAGGVGTDTQYF. The DNA for the CDR3 is TGTGCCAGCAGTCAGGCAGCGGGGGGGGTCGGCACAGATACGCAGTATTTT.

The V call is TRBV5-1, the J call TRBJ1-1, with 9 positions matching TRBD1. The germline V gene encodes CDR1 SGHRS and CDR2 YFSETQ. The CDR3 has 15 residues. The V gene end was trimmed by 0 bases and the J gene end by 6 bases; junction bases not matched to a gene: 6. The CDR3 DNA sequence: TGCGCCAGCAGCTTGGCTGGACAGGGGTTCTCTGAAGCTTTCTTT. This codes for CASSLAGQGFSEAFF.

This chain connects TRBV9 to TRBJ2-7, with TRBD2 matching 9 bases. The junction had 6 bases not matched to a gene; V was cut back by 0 bases and J by 2 bases. The CDR3 covers 16 residues. The V gene's germline CDR1 is SGDLS and CDR2 YYNGEE. The CDR3 nucleotides are TGTGCCAGCAGCGTAGCGGGCGGGGGGGCCCCCTACGAGCAGTACTTC. It yields the protein CASSVAGGGAPYEQYF. Based on the CDR3 plus reference TRBV9 and TRBJ2-7, the full variable domain is DSGVTQTPKHLITATGQRVTLRCSPRSGDLSVYWYQQSLDQGLQFLIQYYNGEERAKGNILERFSAQQFPDLHSELNLSSLELGDSALYFCASSVAGGGAPYEQYFGPGTRLTVT.

The CDR3 reads CASTGGPRTANTGELFF. The CDR3 region has the DNA TGCGCCAGTACAGGCGGGCCCAGGACAGCGAACACCGGGGAGCTGTTTTTT. The chain recombines TRBV23-1 with TRBJ2-2; D possibly corresponds to TRBD1 (6 bases). TRBV23-1 is designated an ORF whose function remains uncertain. The CDR3 spans 17 residues. Trimming left V 9 bases short and J 0 bases short, with 20 bases between.

V usage is TRBV6-2 or TRBV6-3 and J usage is TRBJ2-2; 9 nucleotides align to TRBD2. The V gene's germline CDR1 is MNHEY and CDR2 SVGEGT. This CDR3 has 16 residues. Germline trimming cut 6 bases from V and 5 bases from J; bases unmatched to any gene: 10. The CDR3 coding sequence is TGTGCCAGCAGCGAGCCGCGGGGGGGCGGGACCGGGGAGCTGTTTTTT. Its translation: CASSEPRGGGTGELFF.

This sequence joins TRBV11-2 and TRBJ2-1, with D perhaps matching TRBD1 (5 bases). V dropped 4 bases and J dropped 9 bases, with 10 bases sitting between them. The CDR3 loop spans 12 amino acids. The germline gives CDR1 SGHAT, CDR2 FQNNGV. CDR3 sequence: CASSSRTIEQFF. Written as DNA, the CDR3 is TGTGCCAGCAGCTCACGGACAATTGAGCAGTTCTTC.

The gene calls are TRBV5-5 and TRBJ1-2, with a tentative D call TRBD1 (5 bases). The length of the CDR3 is 15 residues. In germline, CDR1 is SGHKS, CDR2 YYEKEE (reference sequence). Trimming removed 1 base at V and 0 bases at J, with 10 bases between. As DNA, the CDR3 is TGTGCCAGCAGCTTGCAGGGCCAGTCTAACTATGGCTACACCTTC. Translating gives CASSLQGQSNYGYTF.

The J gene is TRBJ1-1, the V gene TRBV7-9, with TRBD1 identical over 9 bases. Per the germline V gene, CDR1 is SEHNR and CDR2 is FQNEAQ (reference sequence). After removal of 5 bases from V and 8 bases from J, the junction contained 3 bases not matched to a gene. The CDR3 extends over 12 amino acids. The CDR3 DNA follows: TGTGCCAGCAGCACCGGGACAGGGGAAGCTTTCTTT. Residues: CASSTGTGEAFF.

The V and J genes are TRBV5-8 and TRBJ1-5, with a weak D call TRBD1 (6 bases). The germline V gene has CDR1 SGHTS and CDR2 YDEGEE. CDR3 length: 16 residues. V lost 0 bases and J 4 bases, leaving 14 bases between the germline ends. Here the CDR3 reads CASSLVAGVGNQPQHF. The CDR3, as DNA: TGTGCCAGCAGCTTGGTCGCAGGGGTAGGGAATCAGCCCCAGCATTTT.

This sequence joins TRBV5-1 and TRBJ2-2; tentative D call: TRBD1 (6 bases). Germline loops: CDR1 SGHRS, CDR2 YFSETQ. The CDR3 covers 14 residues. Trimming took 7 bases from V and 4 from J, leaving 14 bases between them. The CDR3 DNA follows: TGCGCCAGCGCAGGGGTTCTGGCCACCGGGGAGCTGTTTTTT. This translates into CASAGVLATGELFF.

This clone turned up a few times. The V call is TRBV4-3, the J call TRBJ2-7; the D gene is possibly TRBD2 (5 bases). The CDR3 runs 14 residues. CDR1 LGHNA and CDR2 YSLEER come from the germline V gene. V dropped 2 bases and J dropped 9 bases, with 17 bases sitting between them. The CDR3 bases are TGCGCCAGCAGCCAACGGGGTTCTGTTGGAAGGCAGTACTTC. It specifies CASSQRGSVGRQYF.

This chain uses TRBV2 with TRBJ2-5; D uncertain. Trimming left V 7 bases short and J 3 bases short, with 18 bases between. The CDR3 runs to 15 residues. From germline, CDR1 is SNHLY and CDR2 FYNNEI. CDR3 DNA: TGTGCCAGCATCTCCTCCCCACGGGTTGAAGAGACCCAGTACTTC. Its translation is CASISSPRVEETQYF.

The chain is built from TRBV3-1 (or the pseudogene TRBV3-2) and TRBJ1-1, with a possible D match to TRBD1 (5 bases). Germline V gives CDR1 LGHDT, CDR2 YNNKEL (reference sequence). This CDR3 is built from 14 residues. Trimming shortened V by 5 bases and J by 5 bases, and 15 bases separated the two germline ends. Here the CDR3 DNA reads TGTGCCAGCAGCTCCATGCCAGGGCGGACTGAAGCTTTCTTT. This translates into CASSSMPGRTEAFF.

This sequence joins TRBV5-6 and TRBJ2-3; tentatively, D is TRBD2 (5 bases). Germline CDR1 reads SGHDT; CDR2 reads YYEEEE. V gave up 5 bases and J gave up 1 base, with 5 bases separating them. The CDR3 totals 12 residues. CDR3 protein: CASRRGTDTQYF. The CDR3 nucleotides are TGTGCCAGCAGGAGGGGCACAGATACGCAGTATTTT.

The CDR3 region has the DNA TGTGCCAGCACACTAACAGGGGGCTCCTACGAGCAGTACTTC. Protein sequence: CASTLTGGSYEQYF. The chain recombines TRBV2 with TRBJ2-7; 8 bases are a match to TRBD1. The CDR3 spans 14 residues. Unmatched junction bases numbered 5, after V lost 7 bases and J lost 0 bases. The V gene's germline CDR1 is SNHLY and CDR2 FYNNEI.